The clone carrying this TCR beta chain was recorded only once. This entry is derived from a study of control samples from healthy donors and cancer patients. Assay used: immunoSEQ multiplex PCR; TCRdb lists only in-frame clones, some missing. Of tens of thousands of clones in the sample, 84% were seen once. The germline V gene has CDR1 WNHNN and CDR2 SYGVQD (reference sequence). The CDR3 is made up of 14 amino acids. Trimming left V 2 bases short and J 2 bases short, with 9 bases between. The sequencing input was PBMCs. The receptor's source is a man in his fifties or sixties with head and neck cancer. The chain employs TRBV10-1 and TRBJ1-1; a weak D match, TRBD1 (5 bases). CDR3 DNA sequence: TGCGCCAGCAGTGAGAGGACATCTAACACTGAAGCTTTCTTT. Protein sequence: CASSERTSNTEAFF.